This record looks at one T cell receptor (beta chain) sequence and its context. Its antigen is not identified. Germline V gives CDR1 SGHNT, CDR2 YYREEE (reference sequence). The junction had 3 bases not matched to a gene; V was cut back by 0 bases and J by 6 bases. This CDR3 region has 14 residues. Assay: immunoSEQ multiplex PCR; the TCRdb copy retains only in-frame clones and omits some. The sample has fewer than 150,000 clones, 80% to 90% seen once. This entry belongs to a study of T cell responses to AZD1222 COVID-19 vaccine. About the study: Pooling covered second doses at about 4 or about 12 weeks. Study observations and caveats: Donors skewed white British and female; clonal diversity was possibly underestimated. Repertoire samples came only from after the peak T cell response. Researchers report vaccine-associated CD4 TCRs spanning spike, with dominance at 160-218 and 743-854.

This rearrangement joins TRBV5-4 to TRBJ2-5, with 9 bases matching TRBD1. This specimen consisted of peripheral blood, obtained on day 0 of AZD1222 vaccination. The TCR was taken from an adult in good health. In nucleotides, the CDR3 is TGTGCCAGCAGCTTGGGGGGACAGGGACAGACCCAGTACTTC. Amino acid sequence: CASSLGGQGQTQYF.